A single sample gave rise to the 25 T cell receptor beta chains below, sequenced in a study of blood T cell repertoires in COVID-19. Measured with immunoSEQ multiplex PCR; TCRdb has only the in-frame clones, and not every one. Here the sample spans 200,000 to 250,000 clones, about 80% being singletons. Sequencing was done on a sample of PBMCs or T cells enriched from blood (not recorded which). These receptors all stem from a middle-aged man who had recovered from COVID-19.

The chain recombines TRBV28 with TRBJ2-3, with 12 positions matching TRBD2. The CDR3 consists of 17 residues. V lost 7 bases to trimming and J lost 0 bases; unmatched junction nucleotides: 8. Per the germline V gene, CDR1 is MDHEN and CDR2 is SYDVKM. CDR3 nucleotide sequence: TGTGCCAGCACCGAGCGGACTAGCGGGGAAAGCACAGATACGCAGTATTTT. This codes for CASTERTSGESTDTQYF.

This clone showed up just a few times. This rearrangement joins TRBV27 to TRBJ2-1; D uncertain. CDR1 and CDR2 (germline): MNHEY, SMNVEV (reference sequence). Trimming stripped 7 bases from V and 10 bases from J, with 8 bases between. The CDR3 runs 10 residues. For the CDR3, the DNA is TGTGCCAGCAAATCAAAAGAGCAGTTCTTC. Protein product: CASKSKEQFF.

The genes are TRBV15 and TRBJ1-4; no reliable D call. The CDR3 extends over 15 amino acids. V was clipped by 0 bases and J by 7 bases, with 12 bases between them. CDR1 LNHNV and CDR2 YYDKDF come from the germline V gene (reference sequence). The CDR3 DNA is TGTGCCACCAGCAGAGATGGCCGCGGAGGTGAAAAACTGTTTTTT. As protein: CATSRDGRGGEKLFF.

This chain links TRBV4-2 with TRBJ2-7, with TRBD2 matching over 10 bases. V lost 3 bases and J lost 5; bases outside the gene matches: 4. Per germline, CDR1 LGHNA and CDR2 YNFKEQ. CDR3 size: 14 residues. The CDR3 loop is CASSQATSGHEQYF. The CDR3 DNA reads TGTGCCAGCAGCCAGGCGACTAGCGGGCACGAGCAGTACTTC.

V is TRBV27 and J is TRBJ2-1; 9 bases are shared with TRBD2. The CDR3 spans 17 residues. The V and J ends lost 0 bases and 7 bases, in that order; junction bases with no gene match: 10. The germline V gene encodes CDR1 MNHEY and CDR2 SMNVEV (reference sequence). DNA for the CDR3: TGTGCCAGCAGTTTATCTTCGTATGGACTAGCGCTTAATGAGCAGTTCTTC. This sequence encodes CASSLSSYGLALNEQFF.

The chain is built from TRBV3-1 (or the pseudogene TRBV3-2) and TRBJ1-5, with 10 bases lining up with TRBD1. Germline V gene sequence: CDR1 LGHDT, CDR2 YNNKEL (reference sequence). V gave up 4 bases and J gave up 6 bases; unmatched junction bases: 3. The CDR3 loop spans 14 amino acids. DNA for the CDR3: TGTGCCAGCAGCCCCGGGACAGGGGTTCAGCCCCAGCATTTT. It is translated as CASSPGTGVQPQHF.

This clone was recorded once. The chain combines TRBV11-2 with TRBJ2-7; D may be TRBD1 (6 bases). The ends were cut back, 2 bases at V and 5 bases at J, with 13 bases in the middle. The V gene's germline CDR1 is SGHAT and CDR2 FQNNGV. The CDR3 totals 14 residues. The CDR3 region has the DNA TGTGCCAGCAGCTTATTTCAGGGGTCAAACGAGCAGTACTTC. Its translation is CASSLFQGSNEQYF.

This clone was detected only once. The chain couples TRBV7-2 to TRBJ2-5; TRBD1 is a possible D gene (6 bases). V lost 5 bases and J lost 0, with 13 bases in between. Germline lookup yields CDR1 SGHTA and CDR2 FQGNSA. This CDR3 has 15 residues. Here the CDR3 DNA reads TGTGCCAGCAGCCCGCTAGGGACACACCAAGAGACCCAGTACTTC. It yields the protein CASSPLGTHQETQYF. Full variable domain (missing parts from reference TRBV7-2 and TRBJ2-5): GAGVSQSPSNKVTEKGKDVELRCDPISGHTALYWYRQSLGQGLEFLIYFQGNSAPDKSGLPSDRFSAERTGGSVSTLTIQRTQQEDSAVYLCASSPLGTHQETQYFGPGTRLLVL.

This clone was counted a few times. This same CDR3 is encoded by further DNA sequences in the sample. J is TRBJ1-5 and V is TRBV2, with a weak D call TRBD1 (5 bases). Looked up from germline, CDR1 is SNHLY and CDR2 is FYNNEI. Trimming removed 6 bases from V and 1 base from J, with 7 bases in between. The CDR3 has 13 residues. The CDR3, as DNA: TGTGCCAGCAGGGGGCAGAGCAATCAGCCCCAGCATTTT. This codes for CASRGQSNQPQHF.

In its sample, this clone was seen a few times. The V call is TRBV3-1 (or the pseudogene TRBV3-2), the J call TRBJ2-7, with a tentative D call TRBD1 (5 bases). The CDR3 has 14 amino acids. Trimming pared 1 base from V and 6 bases from J, leaving 13 bases between. Germline V gives CDR1 LGHDT, CDR2 YNNKEL (reference sequence). In nucleotides, the CDR3 is TGTGCCAGCAGCCAAGGGAACAGGCTTTCCGAGCAGTACTTC. Encoded protein: CASSQGNRLSEQYF.

This chain joins TRBV28 and TRBJ2-1; 9 nucleotides line up with TRBD2. The V gene end was trimmed by 2 bases and the J gene end by 3 bases; junction bases not matched to a gene: 5. There are 16 residues in the CDR3. CDR1 MDHEN and CDR2 SYDVKM come from the germline V gene. CDR3 loop: CASSLGGGGSYNEQFF. The CDR3 DNA reads as TGTGCCAGCAGTTTAGGCGGGGGGGGTAGCTACAATGAGCAGTTCTTC.

This chain uses TRBV5-4 with TRBJ1-1, with D possibly matching TRBD1 (6 bases). The CDR3 runs to 15 residues. Germline CDR1 and CDR2: SGHNT and YYREEE (reference sequence). Trimming left V 3 bases short and J 0 bases short, with 12 bases between. CDR3: CASSSGQRMNTEAFF. CDR3 in DNA: TGTGCCAGCAGCTCAGGACAGCGAATGAACACTGAAGCTTTCTTT.

V is TRBV29-1 and J is TRBJ1-2, with 11 bases that match TRBD1. V gave up 3 bases and J gave up 3 bases; unmatched junction bases: 15. CDR1 is SQVTM and CDR2 is ANQGSEA in the germline V gene. CDR3 length: 18 residues. DNA of the CDR3: TGCAGCGTTGAGGGGGTCTGGGACAGGGGGAATCAGGACTATGGCTACACCTTC. This encodes CSVEGVWDRGNQDYGYTF.

J is TRBJ1-1 and V is TRBV28; D gene uncertain. CDR3 length: 14 residues. V lost 5 bases and J 1 base, leaving 11 bases between the germline ends. Germline-derived CDR1 and CDR2 are MDHEN and SYDVKM. In nucleotides, the CDR3 is TGTGCCAGCAGTCCCCCGTCAGGGAACACTGAAGCTTTCTTT. This gives the protein CASSPPSGNTEAFF.

The chain has TRBV9 and TRBJ2-2; 8 bases match TRBD1. V gave up 3 bases and J gave up 6 bases; unmatched junction bases: 4. Germline values: CDR1 SGDLS, CDR2 YYNGEE. The CDR3 length is 14 residues. CDR3 nucleotide sequence: TGTGCCAGCAGCGGGACAGGGAAGGCCGGGGAGCTGTTTTTT. Its protein product is CASSGTGKAGELFF.

The chain links TRBV9 to TRBJ1-4; D remains unclear. The CDR3 contains 13 residues. From germline, CDR1 is SGDLS and CDR2 YYNGEE. The ends were cut back, 7 bases at V and 0 bases at J, with 7 bases in the middle. CDR3 in amino acids: CASGGATNEKLFF. CDR3 in DNA: TGTGCCAGCGGAGGAGCAACTAATGAAAAACTGTTTTTT.

Written as DNA, the CDR3 is TGCGCCAGCAGCTTGGTTCCGGGTATGGAGTATTTT. It codes for CASSLVPGMEYF. The chain combines TRBV5-1 with TRBJ2-3, with no clear D. Germline V lookup: CDR1 SGHRS, CDR2 YFSETQ. The CDR3 has 12 residues. Trimming took off 0 bases at V and 13 bases at J, with 12 bases between the two ends.

This clone was recorded a few times. V gene TRBV30 combines with J gene TRBJ1-5; D perhaps matches TRBD1 (6 bases). V dropped 3 bases and J dropped 4 bases, with 10 bases sitting between them. Germline V gene lookup returns CDR1 GTSNPN and CDR2 SVGIG (reference sequence). There are 13 residues in the CDR3. The CDR3 DNA is TGTGCCTGGAGCGACAGGATTAATCAGCCCCAGCATTTT. It is translated as CAWSDRINQPQHF.

This clone was seen more than once but under ten times. The genes are TRBV5-1 and TRBJ1-2, with unresolved D. This CDR3 comprises 13 residues. Germline loops: CDR1 SGHRS, CDR2 YFSETQ. Trimming cost V 5 bases and J 8 bases, with 16 bases left between them. CDR3 sequence reads: CASRIPEVEGYTF. The CDR3 DNA reads as TGCGCCAGCAGGATTCCAGAGGTGGAGGGCTACACCTTC.

This clone was seen just once. The genes are TRBV19 and TRBJ2-6, with no clear D. Trimming stripped 4 bases from V and 0 bases from J, with 10 bases between. The CDR3 spans 16 residues. In germline, CDR1 is LNHDA, CDR2 SQIVND (reference sequence). The CDR3 region has the DNA TGTGCCAGTAGTAGGCCGTCTCTCTCTGGGGCCAACGTCCTGACTTTC. Translation gives CASSRPSLSGANVLTF.

This sequence joins TRBV2 and TRBJ2-1, with TRBD1 identical over 8 bases. Per the germline V gene, CDR1 is SNHLY and CDR2 is FYNNEI. Trimming cost V 7 bases and J 3 bases; bases outside gene matches: 8. CDR3 length: 15 residues. CDR3: CASTAGTGLYNEQFF. In nucleotides, the CDR3 is TGTGCCAGCACCGCGGGGACAGGTCTCTACAATGAGCAGTTCTTC. The whole variable domain, remainder taken from reference TRBV2 and TRBJ2-1, is EPEVTQTPSHQVTQMGQEVILRCVPISNHLYFYWYRQILGQKVEFLVSFYNNEISEKSEIFDDQFSVERPDGSNFTLKIRSTKLEDSAMYFCASTAGTGLYNEQFFGPGTRLTVL.

V and J are TRBV3-1 (or the pseudogene TRBV3-2) and TRBJ1-2; 12 bases align to TRBD1. J was trimmed by 8 bases and V by 6 bases; bases with no gene match: 7. This CDR3 spans 14 amino acids. The V gene's germline CDR1 is LGHDT and CDR2 YNNKEL (reference sequence). The CDR3 protein is CASRLGQGARGYTF. The DNA for the CDR3 is TGTGCCAGCAGACTGGGACAGGGGGCGAGAGGCTACACCTTC.

The gene calls are TRBV4-1 and TRBJ1-5; 11 bases match TRBD1. The germline CDR1 and CDR2 sequences are MGHRA and YSYEKL. The CDR3 covers 15 residues. The trim removed 1 base at V and 8 bases at J, leaving 4 bases unmatched. CDR3 nucleotides: TGCGCCAGCAGCCAAGTCGGGACAGGGGGAGAGCCCCAGCATTTT. As protein: CASSQVGTGGEPQHF.

The chain carries TRBV6-5 and TRBJ2-5, with TRBD2 as a possible D gene (6 bases). V was shortened by 10 bases and J by 3 bases, with 21 bases between the two germline ends. The CDR3 contains 15 residues. CDR1 MNHEY and CDR2 SVGAGI come from the germline V gene. CDR3 sequence reads: CANCRDRGGKETQYF. For the CDR3, the DNA is TGTGCCAACTGCCGCGATCGGGGAGGTAAAGAGACCCAGTACTTC.

The chain joins TRBV28 to TRBJ2-3, with 10 positions matching TRBD2. With V trimmed by 4 bases and J by 3 bases, 7 bases remained unmatched. The germline CDR1 and CDR2 sequences are MDHEN and SYDVKM. The CDR3 covers 16 residues. CDR3 amino acids: CASSSRIAGGTDTQYF. CDR3 nucleotides: TGTGCCAGCAGTTCCCGGATAGCGGGGGGAACAGATACGCAGTATTTT.